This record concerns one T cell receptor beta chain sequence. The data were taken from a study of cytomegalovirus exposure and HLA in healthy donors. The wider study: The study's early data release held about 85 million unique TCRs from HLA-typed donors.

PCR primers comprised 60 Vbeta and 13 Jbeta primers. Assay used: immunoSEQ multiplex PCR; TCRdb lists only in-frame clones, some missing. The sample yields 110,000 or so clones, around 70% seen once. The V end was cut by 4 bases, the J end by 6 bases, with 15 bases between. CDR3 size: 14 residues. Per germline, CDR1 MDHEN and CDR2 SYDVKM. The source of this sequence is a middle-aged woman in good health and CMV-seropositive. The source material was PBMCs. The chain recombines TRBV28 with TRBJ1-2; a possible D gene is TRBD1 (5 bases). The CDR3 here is CASSYQGSRHGYTF. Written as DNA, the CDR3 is TGTGCCAGCAGTTACCAGGGAAGTCGGCATGGCTACACCTTC.